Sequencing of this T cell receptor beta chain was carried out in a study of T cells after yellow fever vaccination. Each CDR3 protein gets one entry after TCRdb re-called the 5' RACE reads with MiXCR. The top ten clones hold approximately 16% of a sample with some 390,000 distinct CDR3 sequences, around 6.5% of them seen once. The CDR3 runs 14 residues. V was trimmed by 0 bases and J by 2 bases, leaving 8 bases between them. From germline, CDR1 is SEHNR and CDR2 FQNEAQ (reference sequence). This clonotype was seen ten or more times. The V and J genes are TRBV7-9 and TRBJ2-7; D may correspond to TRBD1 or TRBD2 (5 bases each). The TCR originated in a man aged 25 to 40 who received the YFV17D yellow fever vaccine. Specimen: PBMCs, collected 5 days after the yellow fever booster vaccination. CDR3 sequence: CASSLARGTYEQYF. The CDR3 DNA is TGTGCCAGCAGCTTAGCGAGGGGAACCTACGAGCAGTACTTC.